In this sample, the clone carrying this T cell receptor (beta chain) turned up many times. What it binds is not known. The entry originates in a study of CD8 T cells in ankylosing spondylitis. This CDR3 comprises 14 residues. The V and J ends lost 6 bases and 2 bases, in that order; junction bases with no gene match: 7. CDR1 is MNHEY, CDR2 SVGEGT, per germline. Points from the study as a whole: Researchers report that disease-linked clones proved CD8+ and relatively rare in peripheral blood.

One entry per CDR3 protein results from TCRdb running MiXCR on the 5' RACE reads. The data show 210,000 or so distinct CDR3 sequences, approximately 8.4% seen once. The V gene is TRBV6-2 or TRBV6-3, the J gene TRBJ2-7; 7 positions agree with TRBD2. What was sequenced was blood, either unsorted or a sorted T cell fraction (not recorded which). The receptor was isolated from a female donor with ankylosing spondylitis or in good health (not recorded which). In DNA form, the CDR3 reads TGTGCCAGCAGCTCCCTAGCGGCCACCTACGAGCAGTACTTC. Translation gives CASSSLAATYEQYF.